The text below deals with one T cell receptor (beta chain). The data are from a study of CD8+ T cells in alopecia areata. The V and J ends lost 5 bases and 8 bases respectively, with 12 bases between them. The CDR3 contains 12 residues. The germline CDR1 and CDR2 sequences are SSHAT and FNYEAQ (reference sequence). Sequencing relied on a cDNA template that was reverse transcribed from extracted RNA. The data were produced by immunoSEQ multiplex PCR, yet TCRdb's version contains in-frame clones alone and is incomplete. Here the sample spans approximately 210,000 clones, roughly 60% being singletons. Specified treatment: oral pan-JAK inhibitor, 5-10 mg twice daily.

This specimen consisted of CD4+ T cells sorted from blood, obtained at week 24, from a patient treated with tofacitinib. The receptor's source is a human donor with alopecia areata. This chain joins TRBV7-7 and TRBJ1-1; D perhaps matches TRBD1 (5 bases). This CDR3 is CASSLQGAEAFF. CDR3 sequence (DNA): TGTGCCAGCAGCCTTCAGGGTGCAGAAGCTTTCTTT.